Presented here are 23 T cell receptor beta chains from one specimen sequenced in a study of blood T cells in healthy people across ages. For the second PCR, which ran for about 6 to 11 cycles, a sample-barcoded 5' primer and a J-beta primer mix were used. TCRdb re-derived calls from the 5' RACE reads in MiXCR, one entry per CDR3 protein. Among hundreds of thousands of distinct CDR3 sequences listed, roughly 44% were seen once. Sequenced input: blood. These TCRs come from a man between 60 and 75 years old in good health.

In its sample, this clonotype was seen a few times. The genes are TRBV5-6 and TRBJ2-3; 9 positions agree with TRBD1. CDR3 length: 16 amino acids. Trimming cost V 4 bases and J 3 bases; bases outside gene matches: 9. Germline V lookup: CDR1 SGHDT, CDR2 YYEEEE. This chain's CDR3 is CASSTYRDRATDTQYF. The CDR3 DNA reads TGTGCCAGCAGCACGTATCGGGACAGGGCGACAGATACGCAGTATTTT.

DNA for the CDR3: TGTGCCAGCAGCCCCTGGCCAGGTGTCGAGCCCAACTATGGCTACACCTTC. It specifies CASSPWPGVEPNYGYTF. This chain links TRBV7-8 with TRBJ1-2, with D unclear. The germline gives CDR1 SGHVS, CDR2 FQNEAQ. Deletions cut 5 bases from V and 2 bases from J, with 21 bases between. The length of the CDR3 is 17 residues.

J is TRBJ2-3 and V is TRBV11-3; D possibly corresponds to TRBD1 (6 bases). The CDR3 contains 16 residues. CDR1 is SGHNT, CDR2 YENEEA, per germline. V was cut by 3 bases and J by 1 base, with 14 bases left in between. The CDR3, as DNA: TGTGCCAGCAGCTTTGCGGCAGGGGATCGCACAGATACGCAGTATTTT. Its translation: CASSFAAGDRTDTQYF.

The table lists this clonotype with a few counts. V gene TRBV30 combines with J gene TRBJ2-7, with a tentative D call TRBD2 (7 bases). CDR1 is GTSNPN, CDR2 SVGIG, per germline (reference sequence). This CDR3 comprises 16 residues. The V end was cut by 6 bases, the J end by 0 bases, with 21 bases between. As DNA, the CDR3 is TGTGCCTGCGCAACAGGGAGGGAGGGGAGCTCCTACGAGCAGTACTTC. Residues: CACATGREGSSYEQYF.

Here the CDR3 reads CAISDGGAGANVLTF. The CDR3 DNA sequence: TGTGCCATCAGTGACGGGGGCGCTGGGGCCAACGTCCTGACTTTC. The rearrangement uses TRBV10-3 and TRBJ2-6, with D perhaps given as TRBD1 or TRBD2 (6 bases each). This CDR3 has 15 residues. Between the trimmed V and J ends, which lost 3 bases and 2 bases, there was a span of 8 bases. Germline CDR1 ENHRY, CDR2 SYGVKD.

This clonotype was counted a few times. V is TRBV7-9 and J is TRBJ1-1; 10 bases are shared with TRBD1. The J segment lost 3 bases and the V segment lost 5 bases, leaving 6 bases of the junction unmatched. Per the germline V gene, CDR1 is SEHNR and CDR2 is FQNEAQ (reference sequence). The CDR3 contains 15 residues. The CDR3 loop is CASSPRTGGDTEAFF. CDR3 DNA sequence: TGTGCCAGCAGCCCTCGGACAGGGGGGGACACTGAAGCTTTCTTT. The full variable domain, rest sourced from reference TRBV7-9 and TRBJ1-1, is DTGVSQNPRHKITKRGQNVTFRCDPISEHNRLYWYRQTLGQGPEFLTYFQNEAQLEKSRLLSDRFSAERPKGSFSTLEIQRTEQGDSAMYLCASSPRTGGDTEAFFGQGTRLTVV.

V gene TRBV20-1 combines with J gene TRBJ2-7; D is uncertain. The V gene lost 3 bases and the J gene lost 5 bases, with 11 bases spanning the gap. This CDR3 is 12 amino acids long. Per germline, CDR1 DFQATT and CDR2 SNEGSKA (reference sequence). The CDR3 sequence is CSARKTWDEQYF. CDR3 DNA sequence: TGCAGTGCTAGGAAGACCTGGGACGAGCAGTACTTC.

On this clonotype: One end of the junction is discordant with germline, which a read error may explain. This sequence joins TRBV7-9 and TRBJ2-3, with D perhaps TRBD2 (5 bases). Germline V gene lookup returns CDR1 SEHNR and CDR2 FQNEAQ (reference sequence). The CDR3 length is 16 residues. The CDR3 here is CASTPRGRGITNTQYF. The CDR3 region has the DNA TGTGCCAGCACTCCTCGTGGAAGAGGGATCACAAATACGCAGTATTTT.

V and J are TRBV20-1 and TRBJ2-7; 8 bases match TRBD2. The germline V gene encodes CDR1 DFQATT and CDR2 SNEGSKA (reference sequence). V lost 5 bases, J lost 2 bases, and 5 bases stayed unmatched. CDR3 size: 13 residues. CDR3: CSAVGGGPYEQYF. Written as DNA, the CDR3 is TGCAGTGCTGTGGGCGGGGGGCCCTACGAGCAGTACTTC.

This clonotype has more than one count but fewer than ten. V gene TRBV7-9 combines with J gene TRBJ2-1, with D hard to call. The CDR3 contains 14 residues. CDR1 and CDR2 (germline): SEHNR, FQNEAQ (reference sequence). Between the trimmed V and J ends, which lost 5 bases and 9 bases, there was a span of 17 bases. CDR3 region: CASSPQAAPSEQFF. The CDR3 DNA follows: TGTGCCAGCAGCCCTCAGGCGGCCCCAAGTGAGCAGTTCTTC.

The J gene is TRBJ2-3, the V gene TRBV10-3, with TRBD2 matching 7 bases. Germline CDR1 ENHRY, CDR2 SYGVKD. The CDR3 is 15 amino acids. The junction had 12 bases not matched to a gene; V was cut back by 6 bases and J by 6 bases. The CDR3 here is CAIRTSSGRTDTQYF. For the CDR3, the DNA is TGTGCCATCAGAACCAGTAGCGGGCGAACGGATACGCAGTATTTT.

Note on this clonotype: A junction end diverges from the germline sequence, so it may reflect a read error. V and J are TRBV3-1 and TRBJ2-5; 7 positions agree with TRBD1. Germline V gives CDR1 LGHDT, CDR2 YNNKEL (reference sequence). The CDR3 spans 14 residues. The CDR3 DNA follows: TGTGCCAGCAGCCTAAACAGGGGTCAAGAGACCGAGTACTTC. Amino acid sequence: CASSLNRGQETEYF.

The chain couples TRBV30 to TRBJ1-1; tentatively, D is TRBD1 (6 bases). The CDR3 loop spans 13 amino acids. Germline assignment: CDR1 GTSNPN and CDR2 SVGIG (reference sequence). Trimming pared 0 bases from V and 8 bases from J, leaving 13 bases between. CDR3 sequence reads: CAWSVGRGREAFF. DNA of the CDR3: TGTGCCTGGAGTGTTGGCAGGGGAAGAGAAGCTTTCTTT.

The J gene is TRBJ2-3, the V gene TRBV4-3; 9 bases match TRBD1. The CDR3 has 16 amino acids. The germline CDR1 and CDR2 sequences are LGHNA and YSLEER. Germline trimming cut 1 base from V and 3 bases from J; bases unmatched to any gene: 5. CDR3: CASSQGGTGRTDTQYF. CDR3 DNA sequence: TGCGCCAGCAGCCAAGGCGGGACAGGGCGGACAGATACGCAGTATTTT.

This clonotype was observed at least ten times. This chain connects TRBV7-2 to TRBJ2-5; TRBD1 might be the D (5 bases). CDR3 length: 14 amino acids. V dropped 4 bases and J dropped 2 bases, with 11 bases sitting between them. Germline-derived CDR1 and CDR2 are SGHTA and FQGNSA. The CDR3 region is CASSSGAVQETQYF. The CDR3 bases are TGTGCCAGCAGCTCTGGGGCAGTGCAAGAGACCCAGTACTTC.

The table lists this clonotype with a count of one. This chain connects TRBV20-1 to TRBJ1-2; possible D gene TRBD1, 6 bases. From germline, CDR1 is DFQATT and CDR2 SNEGSKA (reference sequence). Trimming took off 3 bases at V and 4 bases at J, with 15 bases between the two ends. There are 14 residues in the CDR3. CDR3 region: CSASFQGKSYGYTF. CDR3 nucleotide sequence: TGCAGTGCTAGCTTTCAGGGGAAGAGCTATGGCTACACCTTC.

J is TRBJ2-3 and V is TRBV20-1; 8 bases map to TRBD2. The J segment lost 4 bases and the V segment lost 0 bases, leaving 3 bases of the junction unmatched. The length of the CDR3 is 14 residues. Germline CDR1 and CDR2: DFQATT and SNEGSKA (reference sequence). CDR3 in DNA: TGCAGTGCTAGAGAGAGCGGGGGAGCAGATACGCAGTATTTT. This gives the protein CSARESGGADTQYF.

The chain links TRBV20-1 to TRBJ1-2; 11 bases are shared with TRBD1. The CDR3 runs 14 residues. From germline, CDR1 is DFQATT and CDR2 SNEGSKA (reference sequence). Unmatched junction bases numbered 7, after V lost 6 bases and J lost 4 bases. The CDR3 spells CSAPDRGPSYGYTF. DNA of the CDR3: TGCAGTGCCCCGGACAGGGGGCCCAGCTATGGCTACACCTTC.

About this clonotype: One junction end disagrees with the germline gene, perhaps due to a read error. The V gene is TRBV5-1, the J gene TRBJ2-5; D may be TRBD1 or TRBD2 (5 bases each). CDR1 is SGHRS and CDR2 is YFSETQ in the germline V gene. The CDR3 runs 13 residues. CDR3 sequence (DNA): TGCGCCCGCAGCTTGAGTGGGGGTGGGACCCAGTACTTC. Protein: CARSLSGGGTQYF.

The chain joins TRBV19 to TRBJ2-7; D unresolved. V lost 3 bases, J lost 6 bases, and 21 bases lay in between. The germline V gene has CDR1 LNHDA and CDR2 SQIVND (reference sequence). CDR3 length: 16 amino acids. The CDR3 sequence is CASSIQGVVGIGEQYF. The DNA for the CDR3 is TGTGCCAGTAGTATTCAAGGTGTTGTAGGAATTGGCGAGCAGTACTTC.

V is TRBV5-5 and J is TRBJ2-1; 7 bases match TRBD1. The V gene end was trimmed by 0 bases and the J gene end by 2 bases; junction bases not matched to a gene: 5. The CDR3 totals 16 residues. Germline V lookup: CDR1 SGHKS, CDR2 YYEKEE (reference sequence). This CDR3 reads CASSLGQGVTYNEQFF. For the CDR3, the DNA is TGTGCCAGCAGCTTGGGTCAGGGGGTCACCTACAATGAGCAGTTCTTC.

The gene calls are TRBV5-1 and TRBJ2-1; tentatively, D is TRBD2 (5 bases). V was cut by 0 bases and J by 3 bases, with 10 bases left in between. Per germline, CDR1 SGHRS and CDR2 YFSETQ. The CDR3 is 15 amino acids. The CDR3, as DNA: TGCGCCAGCAGCTTGGATTCCGGGGACTACAATGAGCAGTTCTTC. Amino acid sequence: CASSLDSGDYNEQFF.

The chain recombines TRBV3-1 with TRBJ2-1; 9 bases are shared with TRBD2. With 4 bases clipped from V and 9 bases from J, the junction kept 10 bases outside the gene matches. Per the germline V gene, CDR1 is LGHDT and CDR2 is YNNKEL (reference sequence). The CDR3 sequence is 15 residues long. Here the CDR3 reads CASSRGAGGIGEQFF. DNA of the CDR3: TGTGCCAGCAGCCGTGGGGCGGGGGGGATAGGTGAGCAGTTCTTC.